This TCR beta chain came from a study of T cell responses to AZD1222 COVID-19 vaccine. V was clipped by 10 bases and J by 0 bases, with 19 bases between them. The CDR3 is 15 amino acids. Germline CDR1 MNHEY, CDR2 SVGAGI. Profiled with immunoSEQ multiplex PCR; TCRdb holds only in-frame clones, not every one. The data show 150,000 to 200,000 clones, 85% to 95% seen once. The chain couples TRBV6-5 to TRBJ2-7; a possible D gene is TRBD2 (5 bases). Specimen: peripheral blood, collected 28 days after the second AZD1222 dose. The clonotype was recovered from an adult who received the AZD1222 COVID-19 vaccine. CDR3 coding DNA: TGTGCCACCAGCGCCGGGCTAGCCCACTCCTACGAGCAGTACTTC. It encodes CATSAGLAHSYEQYF.